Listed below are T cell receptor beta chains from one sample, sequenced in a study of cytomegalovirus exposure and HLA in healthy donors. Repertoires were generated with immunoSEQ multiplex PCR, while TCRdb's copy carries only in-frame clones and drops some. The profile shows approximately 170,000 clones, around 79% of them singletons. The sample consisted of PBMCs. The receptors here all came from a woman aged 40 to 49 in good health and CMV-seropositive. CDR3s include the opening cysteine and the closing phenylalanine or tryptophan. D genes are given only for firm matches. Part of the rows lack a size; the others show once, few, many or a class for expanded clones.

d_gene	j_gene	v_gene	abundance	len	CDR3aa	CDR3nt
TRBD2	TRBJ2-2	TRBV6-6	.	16	CASTRGSGGAGGELFF	TGTGCCAGCACCAGGGGTAGCGGGGGGGCAGGCGGGGAGCTGTTTTTT
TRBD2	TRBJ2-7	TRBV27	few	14	CASSQSGSSYEQYF	TGTGCCAGCAGTCAGAGCGGGAGTTCTTACGAGCAGTACTTC
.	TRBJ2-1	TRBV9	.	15	CASSVASGGRVKQFF	TGTGCCAGCAGCGTAGCTTCAGGAGGAAGGGTAAAGCAGTTCTTC
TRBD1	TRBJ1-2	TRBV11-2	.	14	CASSPDRVGYGYTF	TGTGCCAGCAGCCCCGACAGGGTCGGGTATGGCTACACCTTC
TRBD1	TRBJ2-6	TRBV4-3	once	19	CASSQDLDRFRSGANVLTF	TGCGCCAGCAGCCAAGACTTGGACAGGTTTAGGTCTGGGGCCAACGTCCTGACTTTC
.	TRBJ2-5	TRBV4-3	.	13	CASSQDLKRAQYF	TGCGCCAGCAGCCAAGATCTAAAGCGGGCCCAGTACTTC
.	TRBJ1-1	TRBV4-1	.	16	CASSQDPAGGYTEAFF	TGCGCCAGCAGCCAAGATCCCGCAGGTGGGTACACTGAAGCTTTCTTT
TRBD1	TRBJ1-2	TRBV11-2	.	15	CASSSQTGGSDGYTF	TGTGCCAGCAGCTCTCAGACAGGGGGCAGCGATGGCTACACCTTC
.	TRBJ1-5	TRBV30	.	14	CAWNAGNSNQPQHF	TGTGCCTGGAATGCAGGAAATAGCAATCAGCCCCAGCATTTT
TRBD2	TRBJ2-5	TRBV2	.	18	CASSSGTSGRAVKETQYF	TGTGCCAGCAGTTCCGGGACTAGCGGGAGGGCCGTCAAGGAGACCCAGTACTTC
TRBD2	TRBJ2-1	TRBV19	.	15	CASSSPGLAGGTEFF	TGTGCCAGTAGTAGCCCCGGACTAGCGGGGGGGACGGAGTTCTTC
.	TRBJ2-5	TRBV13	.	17	CASSSVRDSDTVETQYF	TGTGCCAGCAGCTCCGTCCGGGACTCGGACACCGTGGAGACCCAGTACTTC
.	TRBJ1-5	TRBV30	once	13	CAWSDSRNQPQHF	TGTGCCTGGAGTGACAGTCGCAATCAGCCCCAGCATTTT